A selection of T cell receptor beta chains follows, all from one sample in a study of immune cell composition in non-small cell lung cancer. The repertoire was sequenced with immunoSEQ multiplex PCR; TCRdb's copy has only in-frame clones and lacks some. The sample includes around 13,000 clones, over 65% seen only once; the top ten take more than 13%. Sequenced sample: lung tumor tissue. These receptors all stem from a human donor with non-small cell lung cancer. Both conserved end residues are part of each CDR3. The D gene is left open where the match is weak. Rows give clone size only sometimes, using once, few, many, or a class for an expanded clone.

clone size | J gene | D gene | V gene | CDR3 DNA | CDR3 protein
. | TRBJ2-7 | . | TRBV28 | TGTGCCAGCAGTGCTTTGGGGGCTACCTACGAGCAGTACTTC | CASSALGATYEQYF
few | TRBJ1-5 | . | TRBV6-1 | TGTGCCAGCAGTCTACAGGATAGCAATCAGCCCCAGCATTTT | CASSLQDSNQPQHF
few | TRBJ1-1 | . | TRBV9 | TGTGCCAGCAGCGTATCTGTGAACACTGAAGCTTTCTTT | CASSVSVNTEAFF
. | TRBJ1-6 | . | TRBV30 | TGTGCCTGGAATGCAGGGAAGGATAATTCACCCCTCCACTTT | CAWNAGKDNSPLHF
. | TRBJ2-2 | . | TRBV5-1 | TGCGCCAGCAGCTTGTTGGGAGATACCGGGGAGCTGTTTTTT | CASSLLGDTGELFF
. | TRBJ2-1 | TRBD1 | TRBV18 | TGTGCCAGCTCACCCGGGACAGGGGGCTCCTACAATGAGCAGTTCTTC | CASSPGTGGSYNEQFF
once | TRBJ1-1 | . | TRBV7-9 | TGTGCCAGCAGCGATCAGGTTAACACTGAAGCTTTCTTT | CASSDQVNTEAFF
. | TRBJ1-1 | . | TRBV5-1 | TGCGCCAGCAGCTTTGGTGACACATCCCTTCCTGAAGCTTTCTTT | CASSFGDTSLPEAFF
once | TRBJ1-1 | . | TRBV2 | TGTGCCAGCAGGGACAGCGGGGAGTCCGCAGAAGCTTTCTTT | CASRDSGESAEAFF
. | TRBJ2-7 | . | TRBV7-9 | TGTGCCAGCAGCTTATGGGGCAGTGCCTACGAGCAGTACTTC | CASSLWGSAYEQYF
. | TRBJ2-1 | . | TRBV6-5 | TGTGCCAGCAGAATCCGGAGGGGCACAGGCTATGAGCAGTTCTTC | CASRIRRGTGYEQFF
. | TRBJ2-1 | . | TRBV7-3 | TGTGCCAGCAGCTCGGGACTTGGAGCTGAGCAGTTCTTC | CASSSGLGAEQFF
few | TRBJ1-1 | TRBD1 | TRBV7-7 | TGTGCCAGCAGCTCGGATACAGGGGGCAAGGCTTTCTTT | CASSSDTGGKAFF
. | TRBJ2-3 | TRBD2 | TRBV7-2 | TGTGCCAGCAGCCTCCGGACTAGCAACACAGATACGCAGTATTTT | CASSLRTSNTDTQYF
. | TRBJ1-5 | . | TRBV7-2 | TGTGCCAGCAGCTTAAGTTCTAGTCAGCCCCAGCATTTT | CASSLSSSQPQHF
. | TRBJ2-7 | . | TRBV7-9 | TGTGCCAGCAGCCTCGGACGGGGAGCGTACGAGCAGTACTTC | CASSLGRGAYEQYF
. | TRBJ2-4 | . | TRBV19 | TGTGCCAGTGGAAACTCGGGAGCCAAAAACATTCAGTACTTC | CASGNSGAKNIQYF
. | TRBJ1-5 | . | TRBV21-1 | TGTGCCACAATTAACAGAAACCTTGACAATCAGCCCCAGCATTTT | CATINRNLDNQPQHF
few | TRBJ1-1 | . | TRBV6-1 | TGTGCCAGCAAGGAGGGCTGGACTGAAGCTTTCTTT | CASKEGWTEAFF
. | TRBJ1-1 | TRBD1 | TRBV7-2 | TGTGCCAGCAGCCCTCGGGGGTGGACAGGGACTTCTGACGGGGCTTTCTTT | CASSPRGWTGTSDGAFF
. | TRBJ2-4 | TRBD2 | TRBV5-5 | TGTGCCAGCAAACCCTTTAGCGGGAGGGGAAACATTCAGTACTTC | CASKPFSGRGNIQYF
. | TRBJ2-7 | TRBD2 | TRBV6-5 | TGTGCCAGCAGGGCTAGCGGCCCCTACGAGCAGTACTTC | CASRASGPYEQYF
. | TRBJ1-2 | . | TRBV6-1 | TGTGCCAGCAGTGAAGGCCCCGGGACTGTCTATGGCTACACCTTC | CASSEGPGTVYGYTF
. | TRBJ2-4 | TRBD1 | TRBV9 | TGTGCCAGCAGCGGACTTGGGACAGGGGTTCAAAACATTCAGTACTTC | CASSGLGTGVQNIQYF
. | TRBJ2-5 | TRBD1 | TRBV2 | TGTGCCAGCAGGGGGGGACAGGGGGCACGAGAGACCCAGTACTTC | CASRGGQGARETQYF
. | TRBJ1-2 | TRBD1 | TRBV7-2 | TGTGCCAGCAGCTTATCAGGGGGGATCGTCCACACCTTC | CASSLSGGIVHTF
. | TRBJ2-1 | . | TRBV29-1 | TGCAGCGGTGGACACCCGAGCTCCTACAATGAGCAGTTCTTC | CSGGHPSSYNEQFF
. | TRBJ2-7 | . | TRBV9 | TGTGCCAGCAGCGTAGGTGACAGGCCCCCCAGCGAGCAGTACTTC | CASSVGDRPPSEQYF
. | TRBJ2-2 | . | TRBV4-3 | TGCGCCAGCAGCCAAGAAGCCGCCGGAGCAGGGGGGTACACCGGGGAGCTGTTTTTT | CASSQEAAGAGGYTGELFF
once | TRBJ2-1 | TRBD2 | TRBV7-9 | TGTGCCAGCAGCTTATACCGGACTAGCGGCAATGAGCAGTTCTTC | CASSLYRTSGNEQFF
. | TRBJ2-5 | TRBD2 | TRBV6-5 | TGTGCCAGTCGGAATAGCGGGGGGCGGGGAGAGACCCAGTACTTC | CASRNSGGRGETQYF
. | TRBJ1-5 | . | TRBV5-6 | TGTGCCAGCAGCCGACGTGGGGAGAAGGGTGGCAATCAGCCCCAGCATTTT | CASSRRGEKGGNQPQHF
. | TRBJ2-2 | . | TRBV15 | TGTGCCACCAGCAGGGGCACGGACACCGGGGAGCTGTTTTTT | CATSRGTDTGELFF
. | TRBJ2-3 | . | TRBV5-5 | TGTGCCAGCAGCTCGACAAGAAGCACAGATACGCAGTATTTT | CASSSTRSTDTQYF
. | TRBJ1-1 | TRBD1 | TRBV7-6 | TGTGCCAGCAGCCCGACGACAGGGGGCAGCGGAGCTTTCTTT | CASSPTTGGSGAFF
. | TRBJ2-1 | TRBD2 | TRBV5-1 | TGCGCCAGCAGACAGCGGGAGGCCAGGGATGAGCAGTTCTTC | CASRQREARDEQFF
. | TRBJ2-1 | . | TRBV11-3 | TGTGCCAGCAGCTTAGATACATACTCCTACAATGAGCAGTTCTTC | CASSLDTYSYNEQFF
. | TRBJ2-1 | . | TRBV5-1 | TGCGCCAGCAGCCAACAGGGGCGGGGGGCCGTGAATGAGCAGTTCTTC | CASSQQGRGAVNEQFF
. | TRBJ2-2 | TRBD1 | TRBV6-6 | TGTGCCAGCAGTTACTCACAGGGGGCCGGGGAGCTGTTTTTT | CASSYSQGAGELFF
. | TRBJ1-1 | . | TRBV29-1 | TGCAGCGGGACTTTACCCCCCACTGAAGCTTTCTTT | CSGTLPPTEAFF
. | TRBJ2-6 | . | TRBV27 | TGTGCCAGCAGTTGGGGGGGCGGACGTTTCTCTGGGGCCAACGTCCTGACTTTC | CASSWGGGRFSGANVLTF
. | TRBJ2-5 | . | TRBV28 | TGTGCCAGCAGTTTACCTGGACTGGCGGGGACCCAGTACTTC | CASSLPGLAGTQYF
. | TRBJ2-2 | . | TRBV4-3 | TGCGCCAGCAGCCAAGAACAGAACACCGGGGAGCTGTTTTTT | CASSQEQNTGELFF
. | TRBJ2-1 | . | TRBV28 | TGTGCCAGCAGTTTAGAGGGACATCAGACAGATGAGCAGTTCTTC | CASSLEGHQTDEQFF
once | TRBJ2-1 | . | TRBV6-6 | TGTGCCAGCAGTTACGGGACGGGGGATTACAATGAGCAGTTCTTC | CASSYGTGDYNEQFF
. | TRBJ2-4 | . | TRBV5-5 | TGTGCCAGCAGCTTGGCCGGAGCGGCCAACATTCAGTACTTC | CASSLAGAANIQYF
. | TRBJ2-1 | TRBD1 | TRBV7-9 | TGTGCCAGCAGCTCACGGGCTTTCCAGGGGGTTGAGAACAATGAGCAGTTCTTC | CASSSRAFQGVENNEQFF
once | TRBJ2-6 | TRBD2 | TRBV30 | TGTGCCGTACAAGCGGGGGGCGCTGGGGCCAACGTCCTGACTTTC | CAVQAGGAGANVLTF
. | TRBJ1-5 | . | TRBV30 | TGTGCCTGGAGTGACAGTTATAGCAATCAGCCCCAGCATTTT | CAWSDSYSNQPQHF
. | TRBJ1-3 | . | TRBV6-5 | TGTGCCAGCAGTTACCGCGGGGGAGCCGGAAACACCATATATTTT | CASSYRGGAGNTIYF